A single sample is the source of the 24 T cell receptor beta chains below, sequenced in a study of blood T cell repertoires in COVID-19. Libraries were prepared by immunoSEQ multiplex PCR; TCRdb keeps only in-frame clonotypes and omits some of them. The sample yields approximately 360,000 clones, 88% seen once. Source material: PBMCs or T cells enriched from blood (not recorded which). All receptors come from a woman in her twenties or thirties with acute COVID-19.

This clone was counted a single time. The rearrangement links TRBV5-8 to TRBJ2-3; the match to TRBD1 covers 7 bases. In germline, CDR1 is SGHTS, CDR2 YDEGEE. Trimming at V came to 6 bases and at J to 6 bases, leaving 16 bases not matched to a gene. This CDR3 spans 16 amino acids. The CDR3 nucleotides are TGTGCCAGCACCCCCAAGGGGGCAGCGGCCGTTGATACGCAGTATTTT. Protein sequence: CASTPKGAAAVDTQYF.

The chain carries TRBV2 and TRBJ2-6; no clear D gene. The V and J ends lost 4 bases and 1 base respectively, with 8 bases between them. The CDR3 has 15 amino acids. The germline V gene has CDR1 SNHLY and CDR2 FYNNEI. The DNA for the CDR3 is TGTGCCAGCAGTGGATCGGGTTCTGGGGCCAACGTCCTGACTTTC. Its protein is CASSGSGSGANVLTF.

This chain joins TRBV21-1 and TRBJ2-5; no check of the table's D call, TRBD2, against the DNA was made. TRBV21-1 is a pseudogene segment. This CDR3 spans 15 amino acids. The CDR3 coding sequence is TGTGCCAGCAGCAAGGTGTGGGGGGAGGAGGAGACCCAGTACTTC. Amino acids: CASSKVWGEEETQYF.

This chain joins TRBV7-9 and TRBJ1-5, with TRBD1 matching over 7 bases. Per germline, CDR1 SEHNR and CDR2 FQNEAQ (reference sequence). V shed 3 bases, J shed 4 bases, and the junction held 3 bases outside the gene matches. The CDR3 consists of 14 residues. CDR3 sequence: CASSFGTDNQPQHF. Written as DNA, the CDR3 is TGTGCCAGCAGCTTCGGGACAGATAATCAGCCCCAGCATTTT. The full variable domain, with the rest looked up from reference TRBV7-9 and TRBJ1-5, is DTGVSQNPRHKITKRGQNVTFRCDPISEHNRLYWYRQTLGQGPEFLTYFQNEAQLEKSRLLSDRFSAERPKGSFSTLEIQRTEQGDSAMYLCASSFGTDNQPQHFGDGTRLSIL.

This chain links TRBV4-1 with TRBJ2-1; 10 bases line up with TRBD1. This CDR3 has 16 amino acids. The germline CDR1 and CDR2 sequences are MGHRA and YSYEKL. V shed 3 bases, J shed 9 bases, and the junction held 11 bases outside the gene matches. The CDR3: CASSHRDRGNLGEQFF. As DNA, the CDR3 is TGCGCCAGCAGCCATCGGGACAGGGGTAATTTGGGTGAGCAGTTCTTC.

The chain combines TRBV12-3 or TRBV12-4 with TRBJ1-2, with a tentative D call TRBD1 (6 bases). V shed 4 bases and J shed 7 bases, with 10 bases lying between them. The CDR3 sequence is 12 residues long. CDR3 sequence (DNA): TGTGCCAGCAGTTCGTACAGGGCTGGCTACACCTTC. Translated, it gives CASSSYRAGYTF.

The chain employs TRBV7-2 and TRBJ1-3; no clear D. Germline V gene lookup returns CDR1 SGHTA and CDR2 FQGNSA. V was shortened by 1 base and J by 0 bases, with 10 bases between the two germline ends. CDR3 size: 16 residues. The CDR3 reads CASSLGGRSSGNTIYF. The CDR3 coding sequence is TGTGCCAGCAGCTTAGGCGGAAGGAGCTCTGGAAACACCATATATTTT.

The V call is TRBV24-1, the J call TRBJ1-2; TRBD1 aligns across 9 bases. Looked up from germline, CDR1 is KGHDR and CDR2 is SFDVKD. V shed 9 bases and J 3 bases; nucleotides not matched to a gene: 10. The CDR3 has 15 amino acids. This chain's CDR3 is CATASGTGLHYGYTF. For the CDR3, the DNA is TGTGCCACCGCCTCCGGGACAGGGCTTCACTATGGCTACACCTTC.

This rearrangement joins TRBV10-3 to TRBJ2-1; TRBD1 matches at 8 bases. Trimming cost V 4 bases and J 0 bases; bases outside gene matches: 8. CDR1 and CDR2 from the germline V gene are ENHRY and SYGVKD. This CDR3 contains 17 residues. CDR3 nucleotide sequence: TGTGCCATCAGTGGGCCCACAGGGGGTAGCTCCTACAATGAGCAGTTCTTC. Its translation is CAISGPTGGSSYNEQFF.

The rearrangement links TRBV7-9 to TRBJ2-3, with D possibly being TRBD1 (5 bases). The CDR3 runs 13 residues. The V gene's germline CDR1 is SEHNR and CDR2 FQNEAQ (reference sequence). V was cut by 4 bases and J by 4 bases, with 9 bases left in between. This CDR3 reads CASSSQGADTQYF. CDR3 sequence (DNA): TGTGCCAGCAGCTCGCAGGGTGCAGATACGCAGTATTTT.

This clone was observed a few times. Distinct nucleotide sequences in the sample also encode this CDR3. DNA of the CDR3: TGTGCCTGGAGTGAATCTGGAGGGACTGAAGCTTTCTTT. It translates to CAWSESGGTEAFF. The chain uses TRBV30 and TRBJ1-1; no clear D gene. The germline V gene has CDR1 GTSNPN and CDR2 SVGIG (reference sequence). The CDR3 is 13 amino acids. V dropped 1 base and J dropped 5 bases, with 11 bases sitting between them.

This rearrangement joins TRBV9 to TRBJ2-1, with 7 bases aligning to TRBD2. This CDR3 is built from 12 residues. V trimming: 5 bases; J trimming: 8 bases; junction bases outside the gene matches: 4. Germline CDR1 and CDR2: SGDLS and YYNGEE. The CDR3 nucleotides are TGTGCCAGCAGTCCTGGGGGGGATGAGCAGTTCTTC. Translating gives CASSPGGDEQFF. Full variable domain (remainder filled in from reference TRBV9 and TRBJ2-1): DSGVTQTPKHLITATGQRVTLRCSPRSGDLSVYWYQQSLDQGLQFLIQYYNGEERAKGNILERFSAQQFPDLHSELNLSSLELGDSALYFCASSPGGDEQFFGPGTRLTVL.

In its sample, this clone was seen once. The chain uses TRBV5-1 and TRBJ1-4, with TRBD1 matching 7 bases. The length of the CDR3 is 15 residues. V lost 2 bases, J lost 7 bases, and 8 bases stayed unmatched. Looked up from germline, CDR1 is SGHRS and CDR2 is YFSETQ. The CDR3 nucleotides read TGCGCCAGCAGCTTTCCGACAGGGCCCCCTGAAAAACTGTTTTTT. Its protein is CASSFPTGPPEKLFF.

The V call is TRBV4-1, the J call TRBJ2-1, with 13 nucleotides matching TRBD2. The CDR3 is made up of 17 amino acids. CDR1 and CDR2 (germline): MGHRA, YSYEKL. Trimming at V came to 2 bases and at J to 1 base, leaving 2 bases not matched to a gene. For the CDR3, the DNA is TGCGCCAGCAGCCAAAGACTAGCGGGGGGTTCCTACAATGAGCAGTTCTTC. As protein: CASSQRLAGGSYNEQFF.

V is TRBV5-1 and J is TRBJ2-7, with TRBD2 matching over 8 bases. Trimming at V came to 0 bases and at J to 7 bases, leaving 9 bases not matched to a gene. From germline, CDR1 is SGHRS and CDR2 YFSETQ. CDR3 size: 15 residues. The chain's CDR3 is CASSLAGGGLGEQYF. CDR3 nucleotide sequence: TGCGCCAGCAGCTTGGCCGGGGGGGGCTTAGGAGAGCAGTACTTC.

The rearrangement links TRBV6-5 to TRBJ2-3; unclear D gene. The CDR3 is 14 residues long. V lost 8 bases to trimming and J lost 3 bases, with 15 bases between them. The germline gives CDR1 MNHEY, CDR2 SVGAGI. CDR3 in DNA: TGTGCCAGCGTCTCGCCTACCGGGACAGATACGCAGTATTTT. Translation: CASVSPTGTDTQYF.

The chain carries TRBV28 and TRBJ1-1, with 7 nucleotides matching TRBD1. Germline assignment: CDR1 MDHEN and CDR2 SYDVKM. Unmatched junction bases numbered 10, after V lost 4 bases and J lost 5 bases. This CDR3 region has 15 residues. CDR3 coding DNA: TGTGCCAGCAGTTGGGGGAACAGGGGCAGGACTGAAGCTTTCTTT. It translates to CASSWGNRGRTEAFF.

The chain recombines TRBV5-1 with TRBJ2-2; a weak D match, TRBD1 (5 bases). V lost 0 bases to trimming and J lost 5 bases, with 14 bases between them. The length of the CDR3 is 16 residues. CDR1 SGHRS and CDR2 YFSETQ come from the germline V gene. CDR3 sequence: CASSLEGRAPTGELFF. Written as DNA, the CDR3 is TGCGCCAGCAGCTTGGAGGGCAGGGCCCCAACCGGGGAGCTGTTTTTT.

Comment on this clone: Different DNA sequences within this sample yield the same CDR3. The rearrangement joins TRBV11-2 to TRBJ2-2; no definite D call. The CDR3 has 14 residues. Germline V gene data show CDR1 as SGHAT and CDR2 as FQNNGV. V was shortened by 5 bases and J by 1 base, with 8 bases between the two germline ends. CDR3 coding DNA: TGTGCCAGCAGCCGTAGAGGGAACACCGGGGAGCTGTTTTTT. Translating it yields CASSRRGNTGELFF.

The rearrangement joins TRBV18 to TRBJ2-3, with D perhaps matching TRBD1 (6 bases). This CDR3 has 16 amino acids. Germline values: CDR1 KGHSH, CDR2 LQKENI. Trimming cost V 1 base and J 0 bases, with 11 bases left between them. The CDR3 DNA reads TGTGCCAGCTCACCACTGGACAGCTTAAGCACAGATACGCAGTATTTT. This translates into CASSPLDSLSTDTQYF.

The rearrangement uses TRBV5-5 and TRBJ1-4, with unresolved D. CDR3 length equals 14 residues. CDR1 is SGHKS and CDR2 is YYEKEE in the germline V gene (reference sequence). The ends were cut back, 2 bases at V and 4 bases at J, with 9 bases in the middle. The DNA for the CDR3 is TGTGCCAGCAGCTTTCGCAGCGTTAATGAAAAACTGTTTTTT. Translation gives CASSFRSVNEKLFF.

The chain combines TRBV12-3 or TRBV12-4 with TRBJ1-1, with D perhaps matching TRBD1 (5 bases). This CDR3 region has 13 residues. V lost 4 bases, J lost 3 bases, and 9 bases lay in between. DNA of the CDR3: TGTGCCAGCAGTTGGGGGGATGACACTGAAGCTTTCTTT. It encodes CASSWGDDTEAFF.

This chain's CDR3 is CASSSFHGTEVSRGFF. The CDR3 region has the DNA TGCGCCAGCAGCTCCTTCCATGGGACAGAGGTTAGCCGGGGGTTCTTC. The rearrangement links TRBV5-1 to TRBJ2-1; 7 positions match TRBD1. Looked up from germline, CDR1 is SGHRS and CDR2 is YFSETQ. After removal of 3 bases from V and 15 bases from J, the junction contained 21 bases not matched to a gene. The CDR3 is 16 amino acids.

This clone appeared a few times. The J gene is TRBJ1-1, the V gene TRBV30; 8 bases match TRBD1. Trimming at V came to 4 bases and at J to 3 bases, leaving 7 bases not matched to a gene. CDR1 and CDR2 (germline): GTSNPN, SVGIG (reference sequence). This CDR3 region has 14 residues. The CDR3: CAWMGSRGHTEAFF. As DNA, the CDR3 is TGTGCCTGGATGGGGAGCAGGGGGCACACTGAAGCTTTCTTT.